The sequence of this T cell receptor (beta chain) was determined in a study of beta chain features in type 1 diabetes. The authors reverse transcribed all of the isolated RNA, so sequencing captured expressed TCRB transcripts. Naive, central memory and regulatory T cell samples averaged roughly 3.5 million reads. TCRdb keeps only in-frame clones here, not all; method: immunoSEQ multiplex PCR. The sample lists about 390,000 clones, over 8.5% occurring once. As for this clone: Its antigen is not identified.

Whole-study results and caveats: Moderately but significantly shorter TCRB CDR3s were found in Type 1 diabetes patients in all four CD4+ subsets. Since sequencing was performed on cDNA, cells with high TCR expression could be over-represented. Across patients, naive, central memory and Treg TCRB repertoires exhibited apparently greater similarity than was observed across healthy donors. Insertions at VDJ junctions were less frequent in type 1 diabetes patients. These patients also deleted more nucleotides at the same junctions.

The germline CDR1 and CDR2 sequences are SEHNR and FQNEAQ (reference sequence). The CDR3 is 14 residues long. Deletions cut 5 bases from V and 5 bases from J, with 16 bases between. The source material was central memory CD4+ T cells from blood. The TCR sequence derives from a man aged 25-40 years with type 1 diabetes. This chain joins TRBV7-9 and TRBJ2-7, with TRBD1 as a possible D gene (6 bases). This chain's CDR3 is CASSRLTGTNEQYF. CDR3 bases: TGTGCCAGCAGCCGACTCACAGGGACCAACGAGCAGTACTTC.